These T cell receptor beta chains were read from a single sample in a study of identifying expanded T cells in peripheral blood. Profiling relied on immunoSEQ multiplex PCR, and the TCRdb table lists in-frame clones only, not all of them. Among approximately 100,000 clones listed, around 89% were seen once. Sequences were obtained from blood. The source of these receptors is a person aged 18 to 75 in good health. The CDR3 runs from the conserved cysteine through the conserved F or W. The D gene is left open where the match is weak. Clone size is shown for a subset of rows, as once, few, many or a class of expanded clone.

D,V,J,size,DNA,CDR3
NA,TRBV4-1,TRBJ2-2,NA,TGCGCCAGCAGCCAAGAGAACAGGGGCTGGGGGGTCGGGGAGCTGTTTTTT,CASSQENRGWGVGELFF
NA,TRBV2,TRBJ2-3,NA,TGTGCCAGCAGGGGATTAGCGGCAGATACGCAGTATTTT,CASRGLAADTQYF
NA,TRBV4-3,TRBJ1-4,NA,TGCGCCAGCAGCCTACAGGGAACAACTAATGAAAAACTGTTTTTT,CASSLQGTTNEKLFF
NA,TRBV2,TRBJ1-1,NA,TGTGCCAGCAGCGCACAGAACACTGAAGCTTTCTTT,CASSAQNTEAFF
TRBD1,TRBV18,TRBJ1-3,NA,TGTGCCAGCTCACCACGGACAGGGATAATAGGAAACACCATATATTTT,CASSPRTGIIGNTIYF
NA,TRBV7-2,TRBJ1-5,NA,TGTGCCAGCAGCTTACGGGGGCCCGGGAGCAATCAGCCCCAGCATTTT,CASSLRGPGSNQPQHF
NA,TRBV2,TRBJ1-1,NA,TGTGCCAGCAGAGGGTATGAAGCTTTCTTT,CASRGYEAFF
TRBD1,TRBV7-2,TRBJ2-1,few,TGTGCCAGCAGCTTAGGGACAGGGGGACTCAATGAGCAGTTCTTC,CASSLGTGGLNEQFF
NA,TRBV4-1,TRBJ1-5,NA,TGCGCCAGCAGCTTGCGACAGCAGAATAGCAATCAGCCCCAGCATTTT,CASSLRQQNSNQPQHF
NA,TRBV11-2,TRBJ2-1,once,TGTGCCAGCAGCTTCCTTAAGACCACGAGCTCCTACAATGAGCAGTTCTTC,CASSFLKTTSSYNEQFF
NA,TRBV5-6,TRBJ1-1,NA,TGTGCCAGCAGCTTGGGTTGGGGAAACACTGAAGCTTTCTTT,CASSLGWGNTEAFF
TRBD2,TRBV6-5,TRBJ2-7,NA,TGTGCCAGCACGCTAGCGGGGGGTACACTGTACTTC,CASTLAGGTLYF
NA,TRBV21-1,TRBJ2-7,NA,TGTGCCAGCAGCAAAAGGGGAGGGAGGAGCTCCTACGAGCAGTACTTC,CASSKRGGRSSYEQYF
NA,TRBV5-6,TRBJ1-4,NA,TGTGCCAGCAGCGCCAGACCTCTGATTAATGAAAAACTGTTTTTT,CASSARPLINEKLFF
TRBD2,TRBV7-2,TRBJ2-1,NA,TGTGCCAGCAGCTGGTCGGGTAGCGGGGGGGATGAGCAGTTCTTC,CASSWSGSGGDEQFF
TRBD1,TRBV9,TRBJ1-3,NA,TGTGCCAGCAGCCCCCCCGGGACAGGGCCGTTCTCTGGAAACACCATATATTTT,CASSPPGTGPFSGNTIYF
NA,TRBV4-3,TRBJ1-4,NA,TGCGCCAGCAGCCAAGATCGGACAGTTAGGACTAATGAAAAACTGTTTTTT,CASSQDRTVRTNEKLFF
NA,TRBV10-2,TRBJ1-5,NA,TGCGCCAGCAGTGAGAAGGTTGGGCAGGGCGGGAGGCAGCCCCAGCATTTT,CASSEKVGQGGRQPQHF
NA,TRBV14,TRBJ2-7,NA,TGTGCCAGCAGCCCCTCACCCTACGAGCAGTACTTC,CASSPSPYEQYF
NA,TRBV28,TRBJ1-2,NA,TGTGCCAGCAGTTTGGGGCAGCCAGCTAACTATGGCTACACCTTC,CASSLGQPANYGYTF
NA,TRBV18,TRBJ2-4,NA,TGTGCCAGCTCACCGGACCGGGGTAATCAGTACTTC,CASSPDRGNQYF
TRBD1,TRBV5-4,TRBJ1-3,once,TGTGCCAGCAGCTTAGGGGCCCCGGGACAGGGAGGAAACACCATATATTTT,CASSLGAPGQGGNTIYF
NA,TRBV11-3,TRBJ2-5,NA,TGTGCCAGCAGCTTAGGGAGGGGGAGAGGGGAGACCCAGTACTTC,CASSLGRGRGETQYF
NA,TRBV15,TRBJ1-2,NA,TGTGCCACCAGCAGAGATTATACGGCCGTGATACGGGGGGCTGTAGGAGGCTACACCTTC,CATSRDYTAVIRGAVGGYTF
NA,TRBV28,TRBJ2-5,NA,TGTGCCAGCAGTGCCCTACAGGAGCCGGGAGAGACCCAGTACTTC,CASSALQEPGETQYF
NA,TRBV5-4,TRBJ2-1,once,TGTGCCAGCAGCTTGGCCACGGAGTCCTACAATGAGCAGTTCTTC,CASSLATESYNEQFF
NA,TRBV11-3,TRBJ2-5,NA,TGTGCCAGCAGCTTAGGGGGCTCGAGGGAGACCCAGTACTTC,CASSLGGSRETQYF
NA,TRBV4-3,TRBJ2-1,NA,TGCGCCAGCAGCCAAGCTAATGAGCAGTTCTTC,CASSQANEQFF
NA,TRBV4-3,TRBJ1-3,once,TGCGCCAGCAGCCAAGATTCGGTCAGGGGTTCTGGAAACACCATATATTTT,CASSQDSVRGSGNTIYF
TRBD1,TRBV6-5,TRBJ1-1,NA,TGTGCCAGCAGCTTGACAGGGGTCAGTTCCACTGAAGCTTTCTTT,CASSLTGVSSTEAFF
NA,TRBV7-2,TRBJ1-5,NA,TGTGCCAGCAGCTTTCAGTACAATCAGCCCCAGCATTTT,CASSFQYNQPQHF
TRBD2,TRBV2,TRBJ2-5,NA,TGTGCCAGCAGGAGGACTAGCGGGGAACAGACCCAGTACTTC,CASRRTSGEQTQYF
TRBD1,TRBV10-3,TRBJ2-1,NA,TGTGCCATCAGTGGTTCGGGACAGAGTTACAATGAGCAGTTCTTC,CAISGSGQSYNEQFF